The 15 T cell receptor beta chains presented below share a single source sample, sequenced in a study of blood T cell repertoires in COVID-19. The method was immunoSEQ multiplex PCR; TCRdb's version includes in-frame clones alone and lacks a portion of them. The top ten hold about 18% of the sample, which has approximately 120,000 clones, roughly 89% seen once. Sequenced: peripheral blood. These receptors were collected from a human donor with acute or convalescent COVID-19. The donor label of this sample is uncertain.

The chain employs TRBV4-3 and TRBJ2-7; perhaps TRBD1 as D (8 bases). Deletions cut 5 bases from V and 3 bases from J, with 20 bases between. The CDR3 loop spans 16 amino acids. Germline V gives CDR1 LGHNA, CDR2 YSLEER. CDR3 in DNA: TGCGCCAGCAGCTATTCGACAAGCGGGACAGGCTACGAGCAGTACTTC. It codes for CASSYSTSGTGYEQYF.

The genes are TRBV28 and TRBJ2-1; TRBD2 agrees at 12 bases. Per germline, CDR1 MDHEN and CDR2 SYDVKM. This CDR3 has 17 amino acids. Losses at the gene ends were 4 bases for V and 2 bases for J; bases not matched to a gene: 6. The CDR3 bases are TGTGCCAGCAGTTCGCTTTCTAGCGGGAGGGCCTACAATGAGCAGTTCTTC. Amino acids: CASSSLSSGRAYNEQFF.

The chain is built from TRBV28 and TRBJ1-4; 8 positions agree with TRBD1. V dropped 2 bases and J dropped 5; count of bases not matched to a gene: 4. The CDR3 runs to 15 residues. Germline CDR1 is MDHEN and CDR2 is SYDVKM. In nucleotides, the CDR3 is TGTGCCAGCAGTTTAGGACAGGGAAGAAATGAAAAACTGTTTTTT. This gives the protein CASSLGQGRNEKLFF.

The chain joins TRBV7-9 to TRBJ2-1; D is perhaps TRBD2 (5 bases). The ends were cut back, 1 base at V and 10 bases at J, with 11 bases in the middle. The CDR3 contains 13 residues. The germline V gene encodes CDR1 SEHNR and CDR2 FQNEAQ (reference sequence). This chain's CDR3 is CASSLDLAREQFF. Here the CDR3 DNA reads TGTGCCAGCAGCTTAGATCTAGCAAGGGAGCAGTTCTTC.

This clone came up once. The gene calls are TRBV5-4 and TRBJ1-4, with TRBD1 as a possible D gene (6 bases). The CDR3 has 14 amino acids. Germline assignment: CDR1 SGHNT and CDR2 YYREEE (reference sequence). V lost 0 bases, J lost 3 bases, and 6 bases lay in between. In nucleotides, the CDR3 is TGTGCCAGCAGCTTGGGACAGGCTAATGAAAAACTGTTTTTT. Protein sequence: CASSLGQANEKLFF.

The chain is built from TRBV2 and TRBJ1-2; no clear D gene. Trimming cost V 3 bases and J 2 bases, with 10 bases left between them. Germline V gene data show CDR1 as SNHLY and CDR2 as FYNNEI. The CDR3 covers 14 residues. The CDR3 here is CASSERSENYGYTF. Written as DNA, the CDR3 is TGTGCCAGCAGTGAGCGGTCAGAGAACTATGGCTACACCTTC.

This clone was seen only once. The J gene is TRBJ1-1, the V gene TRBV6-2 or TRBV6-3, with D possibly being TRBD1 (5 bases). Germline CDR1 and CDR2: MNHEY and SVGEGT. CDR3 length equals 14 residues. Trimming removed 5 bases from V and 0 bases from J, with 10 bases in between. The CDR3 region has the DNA TGTGCCAGCAGTGAGGACACAATGAACACTGAAGCTTTCTTT. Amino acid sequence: CASSEDTMNTEAFF.

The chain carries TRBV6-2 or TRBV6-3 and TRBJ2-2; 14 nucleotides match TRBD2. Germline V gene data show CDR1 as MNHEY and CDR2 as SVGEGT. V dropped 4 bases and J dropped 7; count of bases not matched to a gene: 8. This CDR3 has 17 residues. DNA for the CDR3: TGTGCCAGCAGTTCCCCGACTAGCGGGAGGGCCGACGGGGAGCTGTTTTTT. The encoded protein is CASSSPTSGRADGELFF.

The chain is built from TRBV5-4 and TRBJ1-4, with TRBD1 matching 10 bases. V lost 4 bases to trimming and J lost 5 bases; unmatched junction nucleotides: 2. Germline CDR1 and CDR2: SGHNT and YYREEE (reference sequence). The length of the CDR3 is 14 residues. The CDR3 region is CASSRTGGNEKLFF. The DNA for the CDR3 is TGTGCCAGCAGCCGGACAGGGGGAAATGAAAAACTGTTTTTT.

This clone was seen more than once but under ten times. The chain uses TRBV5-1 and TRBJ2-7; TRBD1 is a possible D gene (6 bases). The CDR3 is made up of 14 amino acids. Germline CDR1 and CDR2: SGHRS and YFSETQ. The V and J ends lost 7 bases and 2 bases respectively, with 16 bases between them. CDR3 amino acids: CASRRGVGTYEQYF. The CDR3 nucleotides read TGCGCCAGCCGCAGGGGAGTGGGGACCTACGAGCAGTACTTC. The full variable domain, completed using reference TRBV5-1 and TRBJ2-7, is KAGVTQTPRYLIKTRGQQVTLSCSPISGHRSVSWYQQTPGQGLQFLFEYFSETQRNKGNFPGRFSGRQFSNSRSEMNVSTLELGDSALYLCASRRGVGTYEQYFGPGTRLTVT.

The chain's CDR3 is CASSVRAGGWYEQYF. Here the CDR3 DNA reads TGTGCCAGCAGCGTAAGGGCAGGGGGCTGGTACGAGCAGTACTTC. The V and J genes are TRBV9 and TRBJ2-7, with 8 bases matching TRBD1. CDR1 and CDR2 from the germline V gene are SGDLS and YYNGEE. The CDR3 has 15 residues. J lost 4 bases, V lost 1 base, and 7 bases had no gene match.

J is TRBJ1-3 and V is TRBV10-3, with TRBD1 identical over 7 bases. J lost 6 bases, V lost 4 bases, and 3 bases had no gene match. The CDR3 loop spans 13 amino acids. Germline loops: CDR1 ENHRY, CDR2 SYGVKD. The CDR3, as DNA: TGTGCCATCAGTGGGCAGGGGGAAAACACCATATATTTT. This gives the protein CAISGQGENTIYF.

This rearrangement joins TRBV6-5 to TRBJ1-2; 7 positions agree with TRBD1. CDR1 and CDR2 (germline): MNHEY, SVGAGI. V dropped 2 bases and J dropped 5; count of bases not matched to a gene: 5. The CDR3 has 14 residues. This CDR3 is CASSYGDRDYGYTF. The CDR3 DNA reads TGTGCCAGCAGTTACGGTGACAGGGATTATGGCTACACCTTC.

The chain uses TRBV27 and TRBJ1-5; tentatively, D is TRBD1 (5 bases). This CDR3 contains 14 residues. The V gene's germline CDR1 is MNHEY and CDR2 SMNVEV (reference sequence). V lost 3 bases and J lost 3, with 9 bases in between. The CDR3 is CASSLGTPNQPQHF. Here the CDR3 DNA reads TGTGCCAGCAGTTTGGGGACTCCCAATCAGCCCCAGCATTTT.

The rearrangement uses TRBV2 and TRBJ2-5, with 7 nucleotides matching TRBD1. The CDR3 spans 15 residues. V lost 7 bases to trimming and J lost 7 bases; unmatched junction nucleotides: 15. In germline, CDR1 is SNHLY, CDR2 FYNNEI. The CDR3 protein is CASTRTGTAIGTQYF. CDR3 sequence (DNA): TGTGCCAGCACCCGCACCGGGACAGCGATCGGGACCCAGTACTTC.